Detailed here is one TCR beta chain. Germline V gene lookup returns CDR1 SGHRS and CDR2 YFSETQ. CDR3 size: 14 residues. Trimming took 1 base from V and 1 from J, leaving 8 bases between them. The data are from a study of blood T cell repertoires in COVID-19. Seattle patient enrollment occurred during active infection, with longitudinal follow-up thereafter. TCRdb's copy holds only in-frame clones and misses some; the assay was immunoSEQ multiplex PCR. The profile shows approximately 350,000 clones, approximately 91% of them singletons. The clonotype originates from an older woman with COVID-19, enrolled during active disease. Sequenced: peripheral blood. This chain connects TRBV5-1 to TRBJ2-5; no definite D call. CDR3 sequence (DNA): TGCGCCAGCAGCTTGTCGAGCGCCCAAGAGACCCAGTACTTC. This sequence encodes CASSLSSAQETQYF.